The 19 T cell receptor beta chains given below trace back to one sample, sequenced in a study of cytomegalovirus exposure and HLA in healthy donors. The PCR made use of 60 Vbeta and 13 Jbeta primers. Some clones are missing from TCRdb's copy, which holds only in-frame ones; the method was immunoSEQ multiplex PCR. The sample table sets out about 160,000 clones. The material sequenced was PBMCs. These receptors all stem from a man aged 25-40 years in good health and CMV-seronegative.

The CDR3 nucleotides read TGCGCCAGCAGCCGAGTCCCGGGACAGGTACAGGGCGAGCAGTACTTC. Its protein is CASSRVPGQVQGEQYF. The rearrangement links TRBV4-1 to TRBJ2-7; TRBD1 matches 8 bases. The CDR3 covers 16 residues. The V gene end was trimmed by 4 bases and the J gene end by 6 bases; junction bases not matched to a gene: 14. Per the germline V gene, CDR1 is MGHRA and CDR2 is YSYEKL.

This chain joins TRBV5-1 and TRBJ2-6; perhaps TRBD2 as D (6 bases). The CDR3 spans 16 residues. Deletions cut 0 bases from V and 4 bases from J, with 11 bases between. Germline loops: CDR1 SGHRS, CDR2 YFSETQ. This CDR3 is CASSLGGTSGANVLTF. As DNA, the CDR3 is TGCGCCAGCAGCTTGGGGGGGACTTCCGGGGCCAACGTCCTGACTTTC.

The rearrangement uses TRBV7-9 and TRBJ2-1; perhaps TRBD1 as D (6 bases). The CDR3 is 13 amino acids. The V gene's germline CDR1 is SEHNR and CDR2 FQNEAQ (reference sequence). V shed 6 bases and J shed 13 bases, with 19 bases lying between them. CDR3 loop: CASSWGPGRQQFF. CDR3 sequence (DNA): TGTGCCAGCAGTTGGGGGCCCGGACGGCAACAGTTCTTC.

As DNA, the CDR3 is TGCGCCAGCAGTTCCCCTAAACTAGCGGGGGAGAAGACCCAGTACTTC. Its translation is CASSSPKLAGEKTQYF. The chain joins TRBV10-2 to TRBJ2-5; TRBD2 matches 11 bases. Germline CDR1 is WSHSY and CDR2 is SAAADI. The trim removed 5 bases at V and 6 bases at J, leaving 11 bases unmatched. This CDR3 spans 16 amino acids.

The chain combines TRBV6-1 with TRBJ1-5; possible D gene TRBD1, 5 bases. The CDR3 totals 13 residues. V was trimmed by 1 base and J by 6 bases, leaving 7 bases between them. Germline CDR1 MNHNS, CDR2 SASEGT. DNA of the CDR3: TGTGCCAGCAGTGAAGGGGGCATTCAGCCCCAGCATTTT. Translation: CASSEGGIQPQHF.

The rearrangement joins TRBV5-1 to TRBJ2-7, with a weak D call TRBD2 (6 bases). CDR1 SGHRS and CDR2 YFSETQ come from the germline V gene. The ends were cut back, 4 bases at V and 5 bases at J, with 16 bases in the middle. The CDR3 has 14 residues. The CDR3 sequence: CASSAGLPKHEQYF. Here the CDR3 DNA reads TGCGCCAGCAGCGCGGGACTTCCAAAGCACGAGCAGTACTTC.

This chain links TRBV14 with TRBJ2-2, with TRBD2 matching 11 bases. V lost 0 bases and J lost 4; bases outside the gene matches: 7. The CDR3 extends over 18 amino acids. The germline gives CDR1 SGHDN, CDR2 FVKESK. For the CDR3, the DNA is TGTGCCAGCAGCCAAGATCAACTAGCGGGAGTAGTCACCGGGGAGCTGTTTTTT. Its protein is CASSQDQLAGVVTGELFF.

The genes are TRBV19 and TRBJ2-1; either TRBD1 or TRBD2 may supply D (10 bases each). V was clipped by 6 bases and J by 6 bases, with 27 bases between them. The CDR3 runs 18 residues. Per the germline V gene, CDR1 is LNHDA and CDR2 is SQIVND (reference sequence). This CDR3 is CASRRDRGSSGSGNEQFF. The CDR3 DNA reads as TGTGCCAGTAGACGGGACAGGGGTTCTAGCGGGAGTGGCAATGAGCAGTTCTTC.

This chain links TRBV28 with TRBJ2-1; D gene unclear. The CDR3 loop spans 12 amino acids. Looked up from germline, CDR1 is MDHEN and CDR2 is SYDVKM. The germline V and J ends were trimmed by 4 bases and 3 bases, with 4 bases remaining between them. The CDR3 DNA follows: TGTGCCAGCAGTTACAGCTACAATGAGCAGTTCTTC. The encoded protein is CASSYSYNEQFF.

V is TRBV2 and J is TRBJ2-4; TRBD1 matches at 7 bases. Germline loops: CDR1 SNHLY, CDR2 FYNNEI. CDR3 length: 17 residues. V lost 6 bases and J lost 1; bases outside the gene matches: 12. CDR3 loop: CASRPLEEQGAKNIQYF. The CDR3 bases are TGTGCCAGCAGGCCTCTTGAGGAACAGGGGGCCAAAAACATTCAGTACTTC.

This chain joins TRBV6-1 and TRBJ2-7; 9 positions match TRBD2. Germline V CDR1 and CDR2: MNHNS, SASEGT. Trimming removed 5 bases from V and 0 bases from J; junction bases left unmatched: 5. The CDR3 is 15 amino acids. CDR3 region: CASSLYSGSSYEQYF. DNA of the CDR3: TGTGCCAGCAGTCTTTATAGCGGGAGCTCCTACGAGCAGTACTTC.

The chain uses TRBV2 and TRBJ1-2; D remains ambiguous. V was trimmed by 6 bases and J by 4 bases, leaving 12 bases between them. This CDR3 has 13 residues. The V gene's germline CDR1 is SNHLY and CDR2 FYNNEI. In nucleotides, the CDR3 is TGTGCCAGCAGACTCCGACACCTCTATGGCTACACCTTC. It specifies CASRLRHLYGYTF.

The rearrangement joins TRBV27 to TRBJ1-1, with D possibly TRBD1 on 5 matching bases. Germline V gives CDR1 MNHEY, CDR2 SMNVEV (reference sequence). The CDR3 runs to 14 residues. The germline V and J ends were trimmed by 4 bases and 7 bases, with 16 bases remaining between them. The CDR3 loop reads CASSSNTHGGEAFF. CDR3 in DNA: TGTGCCAGCAGTTCAAATACCCACGGGGGTGAAGCTTTCTTT.

The CDR3 loop is CASSAPGTISYEQYF. CDR3 nucleotide sequence: TGTGCCAGCAGTGCACCGGGGACTATCTCCTACGAGCAGTACTTC. The rearrangement uses TRBV2 and TRBJ2-7; TRBD2 matches 7 bases. The CDR3 covers 15 residues. The germline gives CDR1 SNHLY, CDR2 FYNNEI. Trimming removed 4 bases from V and 0 bases from J; junction bases left unmatched: 6.

The chain is built from TRBV28 and TRBJ1-1; a weak D match, TRBD1 (5 bases). CDR1 is MDHEN, CDR2 SYDVKM, per germline. Trimming removed 3 bases from V and 4 bases from J, with 9 bases in between. This CDR3 is built from 13 residues. For the CDR3, the DNA is TGTGCCAGCAGTTTCAGGGTGTTCACTGAAGCTTTCTTT. This translates into CASSFRVFTEAFF.

The chain employs TRBV30 and TRBJ1-2; D gene unclear. Trimming took off 2 bases at V and 8 bases at J, with 18 bases between the two ends. CDR3 length: 14 residues. Per germline, CDR1 GTSNPN and CDR2 SVGIG (reference sequence). CDR3 region: CAWSIGRPREGYTF. The CDR3 DNA is TGTGCCTGGAGTATCGGACGACCCCGGGAAGGCTACACCTTC.

The chain carries TRBV5-4 and TRBJ1-2, with a possible D match to TRBD1 (5 bases). Germline V gives CDR1 SGHNT, CDR2 YYREEE (reference sequence). This CDR3 comprises 13 residues. V shed 2 bases and J shed 6 bases, with 11 bases lying between them. CDR3: CASSFRGGDGYTF. DNA of the CDR3: TGTGCCAGCAGCTTTCGGGGAGGGGATGGCTACACCTTC.

This chain connects TRBV19 to TRBJ1-5; 11 bases line up with TRBD1. The germline CDR1 and CDR2 sequences are LNHDA and SQIVND (reference sequence). The CDR3 is 15 residues long. J was trimmed by 6 bases and V by 2 bases; bases with no gene match: 3. The CDR3 loop reads CASSIRTGGSQPQHF. In nucleotides, the CDR3 is TGTGCCAGTAGTATAAGGACAGGGGGCAGTCAGCCCCAGCATTTT.

The J gene is TRBJ1-2, the V gene TRBV27, with 8 bases matching TRBD1. The V segment lost 2 bases and the J segment 8 bases; nucleotides outside the gene matches: 25. The CDR3 runs to 20 residues. From germline, CDR1 is MNHEY and CDR2 SMNVEV (reference sequence). The CDR3 is CASSLGPIYRRDRPVRGYTF. The DNA of the CDR3 is TGTGCCAGCAGTTTAGGCCCAATTTACCGCCGGGACAGGCCCGTGAGGGGCTACACCTTC.